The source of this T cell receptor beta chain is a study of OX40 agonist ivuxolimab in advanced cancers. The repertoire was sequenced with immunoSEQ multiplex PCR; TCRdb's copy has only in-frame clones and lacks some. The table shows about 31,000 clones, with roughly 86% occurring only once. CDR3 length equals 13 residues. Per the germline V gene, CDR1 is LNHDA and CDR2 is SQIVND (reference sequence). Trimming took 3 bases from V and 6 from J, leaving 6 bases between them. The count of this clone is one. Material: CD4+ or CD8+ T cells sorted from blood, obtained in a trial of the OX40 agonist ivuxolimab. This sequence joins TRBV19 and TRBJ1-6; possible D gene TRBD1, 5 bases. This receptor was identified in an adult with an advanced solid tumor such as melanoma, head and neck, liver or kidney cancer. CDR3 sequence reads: CASSMGGNSPLHF. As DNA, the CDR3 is TGTGCCAGTAGTATGGGGGGTAATTCACCCCTCCACTTT.